This is a list of T cell receptor beta chains from one sample in a study of CD8 T cells in Susac syndrome. TCRdb used MiXCR to reprocess the immunoSEQ multiplex PCR reads, holding one entry per CDR3 protein. The repertoire holds 120,000 to 150,000 distinct CDR3 sequences, with 94% as singletons. Specimen: CD4+ T cells from PBMCs. The receptors derive from a human donor in good health. Each CDR3 is given without its conserved first and last residue.

j_gene	v_gene	CDR3aa
TRBJ2-7	TRBV5-8	ASRDPTRGIGYEQY
TRBJ2-6	TRBV6-6	ASSTWTLGANVLT
TRBJ1-1	TRBV19	ASTPWGTVNTEAF
TRBJ1-1	TRBV24-1	ATSDGPNTEAF
TRBJ1-3	TRBV20-1	SARDDSRPGNTIY
TRBJ2-7	TRBV2	ASIMTGDSYEQY
TRBJ2-3	TRBV5-1	ASSSRGNTDTQY
TRBJ2-1	TRBV20-1	SALTSLDEQF
TRBJ1-5	TRBV11-2	ASSLDLLGRQPQH
TRBJ2-3	TRBV24-1	ATRAGGLSTDTQY
TRBJ2-3	TRBV7-9	ASSFWTGAYTDTQY
TRBJ2-7	TRBV28	ASRTRGGLTYEQY
TRBJ2-5	TRBV2	ASSKQGASGETQY
TRBJ2-7	TRBV3-1	ASSQTRGTPYEQY
TRBJ2-5	TRBV18	ASSPPGNQETQY
TRBJ2-5	TRBV24-1	ATSDGPLGIQETQY
TRBJ1-1	TRBV6-2/TRBV6-3	ASRRRDRLNTEAF
TRBJ2-7	TRBV30	AWTPLGRDESYEQY
TRBJ2-2	TRBV27	ASIRGPGGELF
TRBJ1-1	TRBV7-9	ASSLGTGVSTEAF
TRBJ2-5	TRBV7-9	ASSLLVSRVGETQY
TRBJ2-1	TRBV27	ASSFGTSGRNEQF
TRBJ1-1	TRBV25-1	ASTGLWGAVGEAF
TRBJ2-1	TRBV5-6	ASSADLSSYNEQF
TRBJ1-2	TRBV20-1	SASRIGSDGYT
TRBJ1-5	TRBV28	ASATTGTGGFQPQH